This TCR beta chain was observed in a study of low-dose radiotherapy and immunotherapy resistance in tumors. Study summary: Participants in Cohort 1 were administered 0.5 Gy per fraction at 2-week intervals, to a cumulative dose of 6.5 Gy. A total of 13 Gy over 26 weeks was given to Cohort 2 as 1 Gy per fraction every two weeks.

This clonotype appeared many times. The germline CDR1 and CDR2 sequences are MGHRA and YSYEKL. There are 14 residues in the CDR3. Trimming removed 4 bases at V and 4 bases at J, with 13 bases between. Both TCRalpha and TCRbeta chains were reverse transcribed with V-gene-specific primers. TCR amplification used 20 PCR cycles, a constant-region primer and a V-primer adapter. mRNA that had been isolated underwent amplification through in vitro transcription. TCRdb fed the reads into MiXCR, producing one record per CDR3 protein. The sample has tens of thousands of distinct CDR3 sequences; just under 9.5% are singletons. Time point here: before trial treatment.

The receptor's source is a male donor with prostate cancer. Sequences were derived from PBMCs, sampled before treatment. This chain joins TRBV4-1 and TRBJ2-5; D not resolved. The CDR3 bases are TGCGCCAGCAGCCCCGGAACTATTCCAGAGACCCAGTACTTC. Encoded protein: CASSPGTIPETQYF.